The rows below give T cell receptor beta chains drawn from one sample of a study of blood T cell repertoires in COVID-19. Only in-frame clones appear in the TCRdb table, and some are missing; sequencing was by immunoSEQ multiplex PCR. The repertoire includes approximately 180,000 clones, approximately 87% of them detected once, and 12% sits in the top ten. Sequencing input: peripheral blood. These receptors all come from an older woman with COVID-19, enrolled during active disease. The CDR3 runs from the conserved cysteine through the conserved F or W. A D gene is named only where the DNA matches it firmly. Size tells how often a clone was seen (once, few, many) or the class of an expanded clone, and some rows leave it out.

j_call clone_size d_call v_call cdr3_aa cdr3_nt
TRBJ1-5 - - TRBV7-9 CASSLGGGPGNQPQHF TGTGCCAGCAGCTTAGGGGGAGGGCCAGGCAATCAGCCCCAGCATTTT
TRBJ2-3 - - TRBV29-1 CSAGGGGADTQYF TGCAGCGCAGGAGGCGGAGGGGCAGATACGCAGTATTTT
TRBJ2-5 - - TRBV7-9 CASSLNLAGETQYF TGTGCCAGCAGCTTAAACTTGGCGGGGGAGACCCAGTACTTC
TRBJ1-3 - - TRBV27 CASSLTGRTQTGNTIYF TGTGCCAGCAGTCTAACCGGGAGAACACAAACTGGAAACACCATATATTTT
TRBJ1-2 - TRBD1 TRBV30 CAWSNRDSLRYGYTF TGTGCCTGGAGTAATAGGGACAGCCTTCGCTATGGCTACACCTTC
TRBJ2-3 few - TRBV29-1 CSVPPWHIGEADTQYF TGCAGCGTCCCCCCTTGGCATATTGGTGAGGCAGATACGCAGTATTTT
TRBJ1-1 - - TRBV15 CATSRGGVFDTEAFF TGTGCCACCAGCAGAGGGGGGGTTTTTGACACTGAAGCTTTCTTT
TRBJ2-7 - TRBD1 TRBV11-3 CASSPGQFYEQYF TGTGCCAGCAGCCCGGGACAGTTCTACGAGCAGTACTTC
TRBJ2-3 - - TRBV10-1 CAIKRLADTQYF TGCGCCATCAAAAGACTCGCAGATACGCAGTATTTT
TRBJ2-7 - TRBD2 TRBV5-1 CASSPGHSGAYEQYF TGCGCCAGCAGTCCCGGACATAGCGGGGCCTACGAGCAGTACTTC
TRBJ2-1 - TRBD2 TRBV10-3 CAATRGSGTHNEQFF TGTGCCGCTACGAGAGGTAGCGGGACACACAATGAGCAGTTCTTC
TRBJ2-5 - - TRBV5-5 CASSRLQTGDLETQYF TGTGCCAGCAGCAGATTACAGACAGGTGATCTGGAGACCCAGTACTTC